The 16 T cell receptor beta chains in this list originate from one sample, sequenced in a study of blood T cell repertoires in COVID-19 (dated by TCRdb to the early 2020s). The method was the immunoSEQ multiplex PCR assay. This is the immuneACCESS table as TCRdb keeps it, with only in-frame sequences that have V and J called. A part of the clones is gone; compared with another copy, unresolved V genes explain less than half, and the rest is unexplained. The sample profile shows 180,000 or so clones; roughly 83% of them were found once. The ten largest clones capture under 15% of the sample. The sequenced sample was PBMCs or T cells enriched from blood (not recorded which). All receptors come from a woman aged 55 to 70 who had recovered from COVID-19.

This chain joins TRBV5-4 and TRBJ2-1; D gene ambiguous. Trimming stripped 4 bases from V and 0 bases from J, with 8 bases between. This CDR3 region has 14 residues. Germline assignment: CDR1 SGHNT and CDR2 YYREEE (reference sequence). This chain's CDR3 is CASSQTASYNEQFF. Written as DNA, the CDR3 is TGTGCCAGCAGCCAGACTGCCTCCTACAATGAGCAGTTCTTC.

V gene TRBV19 combines with J gene TRBJ1-3; D is undetermined. This CDR3 has 15 amino acids. Germline V CDR1 and CDR2: LNHDA, SQIVND (reference sequence). Deletions cut 7 bases from V and 0 bases from J, with 13 bases between. CDR3 sequence reads: CASNRRRGSGNTIYF. The CDR3 DNA reads TGTGCCAGTAACCGCCGAAGAGGCTCTGGAAACACCATATATTTT. Combining the CDR3 with reference TRBV19 and TRBJ1-3 gives the whole variable domain DGGITQSPKYLFRKEGQNVTLSCEQNLNHDAMYWYRQDPGQGLRLIYYSQIVNDFQKGDIAEGYSVSREKKESFPLTVTSAQKNPTAFYLCASNRRRGSGNTIYFGEGSWLTVV.

V and J are TRBV5-1 and TRBJ1-2; 7 bases match TRBD1. V lost 5 bases and J lost 6; bases outside the gene matches: 16. Per the germline V gene, CDR1 is SGHRS and CDR2 is YFSETQ. The CDR3 extends over 16 amino acids. The CDR3 spells CASRQETGLPGDGYTF. CDR3 coding DNA: TGCGCCAGCAGACAAGAGACAGGGCTCCCCGGGGATGGCTACACCTTC.

The chain has TRBV28 and TRBJ2-6; tentatively, D is TRBD1 (6 bases). The CDR3 totals 15 residues. CDR1 MDHEN and CDR2 SYDVKM come from the germline V gene. Trimming left V 10 bases short and J 2 bases short, with 15 bases between. CDR3 nucleotide sequence: TGTGCCACTAACCGCCCAGGGGCTGGGGCCAACGTCCTGACTTTC. This translates into CATNRPGAGANVLTF.

This clone occurred once. The chain couples TRBV4-2 to TRBJ2-1, with no clear D. V lost 0 bases and J lost 3, with 9 bases in between. The CDR3 runs to 15 residues. Germline CDR1 LGHNA, CDR2 YNFKEQ. The DNA for the CDR3 is TGTGCCAGCAGCCAAGAGTTTAGCCTCTACAATGAGCAGTTCTTC. Translation: CASSQEFSLYNEQFF.

The CDR3 region is CASSEGIYQPQHF. Here the CDR3 DNA reads TGTGCCAGCAGCGAGGGTATCTATCAGCCCCAGCATTTT. This chain uses TRBV11-2 with TRBJ1-5; D not certain. The V end lost 5 bases, the J end lost 5 bases, and 10 bases lay between the germline ends. CDR1 is SGHAT, CDR2 FQNNGV, per germline. The CDR3 is made up of 13 amino acids.

The V gene is TRBV28, the J gene TRBJ2-3; TRBD2 matches at 7 bases. Germline CDR1 is MDHEN and CDR2 is SYDVKM. V gave up 6 bases and J gave up 4 bases; unmatched junction bases: 10. The CDR3 contains 15 residues. The CDR3 nucleotides are TGTGCCAGCAGCCCGGGAGGAATCCCCCCAGATACGCAGTATTTT. This encodes CASSPGGIPPDTQYF.

This chain links TRBV24-1 with TRBJ2-1; TRBD2 matches 8 bases. Germline V lookup: CDR1 KGHDR, CDR2 SFDVKD. Trimming cost V 3 bases and J 6 bases; bases outside gene matches: 3. This CDR3 spans 14 amino acids. In DNA form, the CDR3 reads TGTGCCACCAGTGATGCGACTAGCGTCAATGAGCAGTTCTTC. Translation gives CATSDATSVNEQFF.

The chain links TRBV3-1 (or the pseudogene TRBV3-2) to TRBJ2-1, with a tentative D call TRBD2 (5 bases). The CDR3 covers 17 residues. Trimming pared 3 bases from V and 6 bases from J, leaving 21 bases between. From germline, CDR1 is LGHDT and CDR2 YNNKEL (reference sequence). The CDR3 is CASSHRVLSAKGNEQFF. The CDR3, as DNA: TGTGCCAGCAGCCATCGCGTCCTTAGCGCGAAGGGCAATGAGCAGTTCTTC.

The rearrangement joins TRBV10-3 to TRBJ2-7; TRBD2 matches 9 bases. The ends lost 4 bases at V and 5 bases at J; junction bases unmatched: 9. The CDR3 contains 15 residues. Germline lookup yields CDR1 ENHRY and CDR2 SYGVKD. CDR3 in amino acids: CAISARGGGVDEQYF. The DNA for the CDR3 is TGTGCCATCAGTGCGCGGGGGGGCGGTGTAGACGAGCAGTACTTC.

The chain joins TRBV10-2 to TRBJ1-5; TRBD1 agrees at 12 bases. This CDR3 is built from 15 residues. Trimming cost V 8 bases and J 7 bases; bases outside gene matches: 9. In germline, CDR1 is WSHSY, CDR2 SAAADI. The CDR3 sequence: CASSWDRGPGQPQHF. The CDR3 DNA follows: TGCGCCAGCTCCTGGGACAGGGGGCCGGGCCAGCCCCAGCATTTT.

The CDR3 DNA is TGTGCTAGTGGTTTGGAAGTCGGGAATTCACCCCTCCACTTT. The encoded protein is CASGLEVGNSPLHF. V usage is TRBV12-5 and J usage is TRBJ1-6; D remains ambiguous. Germline CDR1 and CDR2: LGHNT and FRNRAP. V was shortened by 1 base and J by 7 bases, with 8 bases between the two germline ends. This CDR3 has 14 residues.

The V and J genes are TRBV5-1 and TRBJ2-3; 7 nucleotides line up with TRBD2. This CDR3 is built from 16 residues. Losses at the gene ends were 0 bases for V and 6 bases for J; bases not matched to a gene: 10. The germline gives CDR1 SGHRS, CDR2 YFSETQ. CDR3 in amino acids: CASSLAQGGRGDTQYF. DNA of the CDR3: TGCGCCAGCAGCTTGGCGCAGGGCGGGAGAGGTGATACGCAGTATTTT.

The V call is TRBV4-2, the J call TRBJ2-1, with 10 bases fitting TRBD2. Germline V lookup: CDR1 LGHNA, CDR2 YNFKEQ. The trim removed 1 base at V and 4 bases at J, leaving 4 bases unmatched. The CDR3 loop spans 16 amino acids. As DNA, the CDR3 is TGTGCCAGCAGCCAAGTCTCGACTAGCGGGTACAATGAGCAGTTCTTC. It codes for CASSQVSTSGYNEQFF.

This clone was seen more than once but under ten times. DNA for the CDR3: TGTGCCAGCAGCCAAGAGAGAGGGCATTCACCCCTCCACTTT. It codes for CASSQERGHSPLHF. V is TRBV14 and J is TRBJ1-6, with D unclear. Per the germline V gene, CDR1 is SGHDN and CDR2 is FVKESK. CDR3 length: 14 residues. V was pared by 0 bases and J by 8 bases, with 8 bases between.

This rearrangement joins TRBV7-8 to TRBJ1-1; TRBD1 is a possible D gene (5 bases). Germline-derived CDR1 and CDR2 are SGHVS and FQNEAQ. Between the trimmed V and J ends, which lost 7 bases and 6 bases, there was a span of 15 bases. The length of the CDR3 is 13 residues. The CDR3 sequence: CASTQLGGSEAFF. DNA of the CDR3: TGTGCCAGCACCCAACTCGGGGGATCTGAAGCTTTCTTT.